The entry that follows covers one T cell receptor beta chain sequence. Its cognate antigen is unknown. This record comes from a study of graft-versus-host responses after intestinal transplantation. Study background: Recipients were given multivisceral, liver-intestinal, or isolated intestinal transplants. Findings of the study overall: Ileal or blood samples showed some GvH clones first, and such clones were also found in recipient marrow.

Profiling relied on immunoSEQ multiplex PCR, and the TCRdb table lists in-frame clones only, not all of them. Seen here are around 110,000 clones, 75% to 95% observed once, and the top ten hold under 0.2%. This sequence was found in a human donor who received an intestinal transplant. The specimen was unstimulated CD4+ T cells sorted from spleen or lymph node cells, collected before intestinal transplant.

CDR3 DNA: TGTGCCAGCAGCGTACCCGGGACAGGGTTCACCGGGGAGCTGTTTTTT. Residues: CASSVPGTGFTGELFF. J is TRBJ2-2 and V is TRBV2, with 9 bases fitting TRBD1. CDR3 length: 16 amino acids. With 6 bases clipped from V and 4 bases from J, the junction kept 9 bases outside the gene matches. Germline CDR1 SNHLY, CDR2 FYNNEI.